The 17 T cell receptor beta chains below come from one sample, sequenced in a study of T cell responses to AZD1222 COVID-19 vaccine (dated by TCRdb to the early 2020s). To prepare the library, the immunoSEQ multiplex PCR assay was applied. TCRdb stores this immuneACCESS table with in-frame sequences only. Part of the clones is absent; in the studies checked, under half of the shortfall reflects unresolved V genes, and no reason is known for the rest. The sample table contains approximately 150,000 clones; only one count was recorded for 90% of them. The ten largest clones take up approximately 6.3% of the sample. The label giving this sample's time point can be read as: about 28 days (+/-7) after the second vaccine dose. The sequenced sample was peripheral blood, obtained 28 days after the second AZD1222 dose. The receptors derive from an adult who received the AZD1222 COVID-19 vaccine.

The V call is TRBV28, the J call TRBJ2-1; 7 positions match TRBD1. After removal of 6 bases from V and 8 bases from J, the junction contained 4 bases not matched to a gene. This CDR3 has 12 amino acids. The germline V gene encodes CDR1 MDHEN and CDR2 SYDVKM. This chain's CDR3 is CASRTGRDEQFF. For the CDR3, the DNA is TGTGCCAGCAGGACAGGGCGCGATGAGCAGTTCTTC.

The V call is TRBV5-1, the J call TRBJ2-1; weak D call: TRBD2 (5 bases). Germline values: CDR1 SGHRS, CDR2 YFSETQ. V lost 3 bases and J 0 bases, leaving 16 bases between the germline ends. The CDR3 totals 17 residues. The CDR3 is CASSWSPPSGSYNEQFF. The CDR3 coding sequence is TGCGCCAGCAGCTGGTCCCCCCCCAGCGGCTCCTACAATGAGCAGTTCTTC.

V and J are TRBV28 and TRBJ2-3, with 15 nucleotides matching TRBD2. V was clipped by 5 bases and J by 0 bases; unmatched bases: 12. CDR3 length equals 20 residues. The germline V gene encodes CDR1 MDHEN and CDR2 SYDVKM. In DNA form, the CDR3 reads TGTGCCAGCAGTACAGGACTAGCGGGGGGGAAACGCCCTAGCACAGATACGCAGTATTTT. Protein: CASSTGLAGGKRPSTDTQYF.

This chain uses TRBV7-2 with TRBJ2-3; D may be TRBD1 or TRBD2 (5 bases each). V lost 5 bases and J 3 bases, leaving 12 bases between the germline ends. The CDR3 is 14 amino acids. Germline-derived CDR1 and CDR2 are SGHTA and FQGNSA. CDR3 region: CASSQGPGTDTQYF. The CDR3 nucleotides read TGTGCCAGCAGCCAGGGCCCGGGAACAGATACGCAGTATTTT.

The chain links TRBV6-5 to TRBJ2-5; 9 bases match TRBD1. The CDR3 spans 13 residues. Germline assignment: CDR1 MNHEY and CDR2 SVGAGI. After removal of 8 bases from V and 6 bases from J, the junction contained 7 bases not matched to a gene. The CDR3 DNA reads TGTGCCAGCCCGGACAGGGGCAAGCAGACCCAGTACTTC. It encodes CASPDRGKQTQYF.

The V and J genes are TRBV6-5 and TRBJ2-2; D gene ambiguous. CDR3 length: 15 amino acids. The germline V and J ends were trimmed by 6 bases and 2 bases, with 13 bases remaining between them. Looked up from germline, CDR1 is MNHEY and CDR2 is SVGAGI. The CDR3 DNA reads TGTGCCAGCAGATACACTACCGCTAACACCGGGGAGCTGTTTTTT. Protein product: CASRYTTANTGELFF.

This clone was seen a handful of times. V and J are TRBV29-1 and TRBJ2-7; the match to TRBD1 covers 11 bases. There are 13 residues in the CDR3. CDR1 and CDR2 (germline): SQVTM, ANQGSEA. V lost 5 bases to trimming and J lost 4 bases; unmatched junction nucleotides: 4. CDR3 in amino acids: CSVRTGGGYEQYF. The CDR3 DNA reads as TGCAGCGTTCGGACAGGGGGCGGTTACGAGCAGTACTTC.

The chain employs TRBV14 and TRBJ1-3; 10 positions match TRBD1. J lost 3 bases, V lost 4 bases, and 3 bases had no gene match. The CDR3 is made up of 15 amino acids. In germline, CDR1 is SGHDN, CDR2 FVKESK. CDR3 region: CASSPWTGGGNTIYF. CDR3 in DNA: TGTGCCAGCAGCCCCTGGACAGGGGGTGGAAACACCATATATTTT. Full variable domain (missing parts from reference TRBV14 and TRBJ1-3): EAGVTQFPSHSVIEKGQTVTLRCDPISGHDNLYWYRRVMGKEIKFLLHFVKESKQDESGMPNNRFLAERTGGTYSTLKVQPAELEDSGVYFCASSPWTGGGNTIYFGEGSWLTVV.

The table lists this clone with many counts. This chain connects TRBV27 to TRBJ2-7; the D gene is possibly TRBD1 (6 bases). Germline CDR1 MNHEY, CDR2 SMNVEV (reference sequence). Between the trimmed V and J ends, which lost 4 bases and 2 bases, there was a span of 15 bases. The CDR3 runs 15 residues. CDR3 sequence: CASSSPGHGTYEQYF. CDR3 in DNA: TGTGCCAGCAGTTCACCGGGACACGGAACCTACGAGCAGTACTTC.

The genes are TRBV28 and TRBJ1-3; D remains unclear. Germline values: CDR1 MDHEN, CDR2 SYDVKM. Trimming stripped 8 bases from V and 0 bases from J, with 11 bases between. This CDR3 is 14 amino acids long. This CDR3 reads CASHPGSSGNTIYF. CDR3 sequence (DNA): TGTGCCAGCCATCCAGGATCCTCTGGAAACACCATATATTTT.

The CDR3 region is CASSRLGGDEQFF. The CDR3 bases are TGTGCCAGTAGTCGGTTGGGGGGCGATGAGCAGTTCTTC. The J gene is TRBJ2-1, the V gene TRBV19; TRBD1 or TRBD2 may be the D gene (6 bases each). Trimming took 5 bases from V and 8 from J, leaving 13 bases between them. The V gene's germline CDR1 is LNHDA and CDR2 SQIVND (reference sequence). The CDR3 is 13 residues long.

CDR3 protein: CASSFPTQHKKLFF. The CDR3, as DNA: TGTGCCAGCAGTTTCCCCACACAGCATAAAAAACTGTTTTTT. This chain connects TRBV28 to TRBJ1-4; D is uncertain. CDR1 and CDR2 from the germline V gene are MDHEN and SYDVKM. This CDR3 comprises 14 residues. The V end lost 3 bases, the J end lost 9 bases, and 14 bases lay between the germline ends.

This clone has a single count. This chain links TRBV3-1 (or the pseudogene TRBV3-2) with TRBJ1-2; 9 nucleotides line up with TRBD1. Trimming at V came to 7 bases and at J to 2 bases, leaving 11 bases not matched to a gene. Germline loops: CDR1 LGHDT, CDR2 YNNKEL (reference sequence). There are 16 residues in the CDR3. Here the CDR3 reads CASTTNSGQGNYGYTF. CDR3 bases: TGTGCCAGCACCACTAACTCGGGACAGGGAAACTATGGCTACACCTTC.

The V gene is TRBV20-1, the J gene TRBJ2-5; 7 nucleotides line up with TRBD2. V shed 3 bases and J 2 bases; nucleotides not matched to a gene: 6. The CDR3 sequence is 14 residues long. Germline V gene lookup returns CDR1 DFQATT and CDR2 SNEGSKA (reference sequence). Here the CDR3 reads CSASRLAVQETQYF. CDR3 bases: TGCAGTGCTAGTCGGCTAGCGGTACAAGAGACCCAGTACTTC.

This chain joins TRBV5-5 and TRBJ2-2; maybe TRBD2 (5 bases). Germline V lookup: CDR1 SGHKS, CDR2 YYEKEE (reference sequence). Trimming left V 0 bases short and J 4 bases short, with 19 bases between. The CDR3 is made up of 18 amino acids. The CDR3 is CASSLGYEGNAGTGELFF. As DNA, the CDR3 is TGTGCCAGCAGCTTGGGGTATGAGGGAAACGCGGGCACCGGGGAGCTGTTTTTT. Variable domain in full (rest from reference TRBV5-5 and TRBJ2-2): DAGVTQSPTHLIKTRGQQVTLRCSPISGHKSVSWYQQVLGQGPQFIFQYYEKEERGRGNFPDRFSARQFPNYSSELNVNALLLGDSALYLCASSLGYEGNAGTGELFFGEGSRLTVL.

This chain uses TRBV27 with TRBJ2-1, with no clear D. CDR1 and CDR2 (germline): MNHEY, SMNVEV (reference sequence). The ends were cut back, 5 bases at V and 2 bases at J, with 19 bases in the middle. The CDR3 has 17 amino acids. This CDR3 is CASSLLRREPTYNEQFF. For the CDR3, the DNA is TGTGCCAGCAGTCTATTAAGACGCGAGCCGACCTACAATGAGCAGTTCTTC.

J is TRBJ1-2 and V is TRBV7-9, with D uncertain. The germline CDR1 and CDR2 sequences are SEHNR and FQNEAQ (reference sequence). Trimming removed 6 bases at V and 6 bases at J, with 17 bases between. The CDR3 spans 14 residues. DNA of the CDR3: TGTGCCAGCAGTAACGCCGGGGATCGTGATGGCTACACCTTC. Protein product: CASSNAGDRDGYTF.